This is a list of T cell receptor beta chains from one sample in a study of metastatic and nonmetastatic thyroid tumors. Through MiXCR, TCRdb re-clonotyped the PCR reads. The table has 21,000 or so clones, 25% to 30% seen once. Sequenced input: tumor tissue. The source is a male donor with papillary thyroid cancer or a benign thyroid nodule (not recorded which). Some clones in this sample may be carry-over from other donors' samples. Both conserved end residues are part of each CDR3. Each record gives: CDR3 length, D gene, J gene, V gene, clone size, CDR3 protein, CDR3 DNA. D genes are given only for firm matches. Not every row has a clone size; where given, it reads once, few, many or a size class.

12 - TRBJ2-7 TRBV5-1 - CASSIDSYEQYF TGCGCCAGCAGCATCGACAGCTACGAGCAGTACTTC
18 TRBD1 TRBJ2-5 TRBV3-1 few CASSQSGTGVLLEETQYF TGTGCCAGCAGCCAATCCGGGACAGGGGTCCTTTTGGAAGAGACCCAGTACTTC
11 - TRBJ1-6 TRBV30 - CAWSVRSPLHF TGTGCCTGGAGTGTACGTTCACCCCTCCACTTT
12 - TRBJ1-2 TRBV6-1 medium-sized CASSGSDYGYTF TGTGCCAGCTCAGGGTCGGACTATGGCTACACCTTC
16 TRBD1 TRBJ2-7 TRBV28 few CASRRQGLVRGYEQYF TGTGCCAGCAGACGACAGGGGCTGGTCCGGGGCTACGAGCAGTACTTC
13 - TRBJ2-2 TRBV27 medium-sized CASSSRPGGELFF TGTGCCAGCAGTTCCAGACCCGGGGGGGAGCTGTTTTTT
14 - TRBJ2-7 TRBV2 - CASSRTLQSYEQYF TGTGCCAGCAGTAGGACCCTACAATCCTACGAGCAGTACTTC
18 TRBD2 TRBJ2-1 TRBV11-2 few CASSLGIGPGTSDNEQFF TGTGCCAGCAGCTTAGGAATCGGACCCGGGACTAGCGACAATGAGCAGTTCTTC
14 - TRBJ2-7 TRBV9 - CASSARAPRYEQYF TGTGCCAGCAGCGCGAGGGCCCCTAGGTACGAGCAGTACTTC
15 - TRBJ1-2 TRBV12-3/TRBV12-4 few CASSIADRWESGYTF TGTGCCAGCAGTATTGCAGACAGATGGGAGAGTGGCTACACCTTC
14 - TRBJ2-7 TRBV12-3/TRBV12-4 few CASSRTPQGGEQYF TGTGCCAGCAGTAGGACACCCCAGGGAGGCGAGCAGTACTTC
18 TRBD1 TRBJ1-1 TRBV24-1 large CATSDSPAGQLLNTEAFF TGTGCCACCAGTGATTCGCCAGCGGGACAGCTATTGAACACTGAAGCTTTCTTT
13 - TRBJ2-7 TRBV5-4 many CASSLAPGVEQYF TGTGCCAGCAGCTTGGCGCCAGGGGTCGAGCAGTACTTC
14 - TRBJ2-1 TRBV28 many CASTPGPARDEQFF TGTGCCAGCACCCCGGGGCCCGCTCGGGATGAGCAGTTCTTC
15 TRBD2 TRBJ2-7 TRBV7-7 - CASSLDPSGNYEQYF TGTGCTAGCAGCTTAGACCCTAGCGGGAACTACGAGCAGTACTTC
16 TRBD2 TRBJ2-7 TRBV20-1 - CSARGTSGRATYEQYF TGCAGTGCTAGGGGGACTAGCGGGAGGGCTACCTACGAGCAGTACTTC
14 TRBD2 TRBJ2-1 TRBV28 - CASSSKGGSYEQFF TGTGCCAGCAGTTCCAAGGGAGGGTCCTACGAGCAGTTCTTC
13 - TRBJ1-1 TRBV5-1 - CASSQQGATEAFF TGCGCCAGCAGCCAACAGGGTGCCACTGAAGCTTTCTTT
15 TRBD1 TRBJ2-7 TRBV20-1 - CSARETGARTYEQYF TGCAGTGCTAGAGAAACAGGGGCTAGGACTTACGAGCAGTACTTC
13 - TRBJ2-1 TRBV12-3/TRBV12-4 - CASSLSSYNEQFF TGTGCCAGCAGTTTAAGCTCCTACAATGAGCAGTTCTTC
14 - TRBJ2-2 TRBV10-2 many CASEAYGNTGELFF TGCGCCAGCGAGGCGTACGGAAACACTGGGGAGCTGTTTTTT
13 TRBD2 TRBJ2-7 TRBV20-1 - CSAPTSGSYEQYF TGCAGTGCCCCGACTAGCGGCTCCTACGAGCAGTACTTC
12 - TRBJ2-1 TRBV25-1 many CASSESWNEQFF TGTGCCAGCAGTGAATCGTGGAATGAGCAGTTCTTC
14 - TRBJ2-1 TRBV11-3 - CASSFSGEVNEQFF TGTGCCAGCAGCTTTTCAGGAGAGGTCAATGAGCAGTTCTTC
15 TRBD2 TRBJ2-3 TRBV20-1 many CSASVSGSETDTQYF TGCAGTGCTAGCGTAAGCGGGAGCGAAACAGATACGCAGTATTTT
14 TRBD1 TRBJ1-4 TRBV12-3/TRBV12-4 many CASSLTGVDEKLFF TGTGCCAGCAGTCTCACAGGGGTGGATGAAAAACTGTTTTTT
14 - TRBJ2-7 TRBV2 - CASRWYERTSEQYF TGTGCCAGCAGGTGGTATGAGCGTACTTCGGAGCAGTACTTC
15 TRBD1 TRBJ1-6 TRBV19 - CASSITGAGNSPLHF TGTGCCAGTAGTATCACAGGGGCGGGGAATTCACCCCTCCACTTT
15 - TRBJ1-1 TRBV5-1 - CASSLEGRANTEAFF TGCGCCAGCAGCTTGGAGGGGCGGGCGAACACTGAAGCTTTCTTT
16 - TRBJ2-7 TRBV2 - CASSLGQGIASYEQYF TGTGCCAGCAGTCTAGGCCAGGGGATTGCCTCCTACGAGCAGTACTTC
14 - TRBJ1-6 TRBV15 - CATSKEGLDSPLHF TGTGCCACCAGCAAAGAGGGATTGGATTCACCCCTCCACTTT
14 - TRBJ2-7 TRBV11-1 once CASRKVQGLGDQYF TGTGCCAGCAGGAAAGTACAGGGTTTGGGTGATCAGTACTTC
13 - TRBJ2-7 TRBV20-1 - CSARGESDYEQYF TGCAGTGCTAGAGGGGAATCGGACTACGAGCAGTACTTC
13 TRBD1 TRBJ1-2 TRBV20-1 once CSADKTGVYGYTF TGCAGTGCGGATAAGACAGGGGTCTATGGCTACACCTTC
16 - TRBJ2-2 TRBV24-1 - CATSDLQLGVSGELFF TGTGCCACCAGTGATTTGCAACTAGGGGTGAGCGGGGAGCTGTTTTTT
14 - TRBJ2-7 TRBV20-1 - CSARDRRQFYEQYF TGCAGTGCTAGAGATCGGCGACAGTTCTACGAGCAGTACTTC
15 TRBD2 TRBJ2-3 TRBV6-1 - CASSSGLEMADTQYF TGTGCCAGCAGTTCGGGACTAGAAATGGCAGATACGCAGTATTTT
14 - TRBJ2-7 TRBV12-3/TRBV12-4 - CASSPGLANVAQYF TGTGCCAGCAGCCCGGGGCTAGCGAACGTCGCACAGTACTTC
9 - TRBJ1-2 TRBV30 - CAWGPPNTF TGTGCCTGGGGGCCGCCTAACACCTTC
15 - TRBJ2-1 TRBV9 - CASTLQTAGINEQFF TGCGCCAGCACCCTACAGACGGCGGGCATCAACGAGCAGTTCTTC
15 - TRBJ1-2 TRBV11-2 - CASSLTRGPPNGYTF TGTGCCAGCAGCTTAACGAGGGGCCCACCCAATGGCTACACCTTC
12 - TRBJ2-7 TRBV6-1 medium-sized CASSERGDEQYF TGTGCCAGCAGTGAACGCGGGGACGAGCAGTACTTC
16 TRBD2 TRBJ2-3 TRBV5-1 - CFSSLALELAGNTQYF TGCTTCAGCAGCTTGGCTTTGGAACTAGCGGGCAATACGCAGTATTTT
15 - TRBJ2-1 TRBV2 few CASRNGLASYNEQFF TGTGCCAGCAGGAACGGACTGGCATCCTACAATGAGCAGTTCTTC
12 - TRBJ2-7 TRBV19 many CASSKQGYEQYF TGTGCCAGTAGCAAACAGGGCTACGAGCAGTACTTC
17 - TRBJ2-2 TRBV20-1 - CSALPRGRPRNTGELFF TGCAGTGCTTTACCTAGGGGCCGCCCCCGTAACACCGGGGAGCTGTTTTTT
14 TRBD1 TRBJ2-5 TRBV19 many CASSLDRVQETQYF TGTGCCAGTAGTCTAGACAGGGTCCAAGAGACCCAGTACTTC
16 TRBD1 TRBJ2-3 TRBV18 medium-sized CASSPPGQGAEDTQYF TGTGCCAGCTCACCTCCGGGACAGGGGGCGGAAGATACGCAGTATTTT
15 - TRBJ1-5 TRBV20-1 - CSARDLSTDNQPQHF TGCAGTGCTAGAGATCTTAGTACAGATAATCAGCCCCAGCATTTT
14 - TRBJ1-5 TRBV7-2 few CASSLRGAGQPQHF TGTGCCAGCAGCTTGAGGGGGGCGGGTCAGCCCCAGCATTTT
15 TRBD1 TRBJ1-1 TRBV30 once CAWSRGQAPNTEAFF TGTGCCTGGAGTAGGGGACAGGCACCGAACACTGAAGCTTTCTTT